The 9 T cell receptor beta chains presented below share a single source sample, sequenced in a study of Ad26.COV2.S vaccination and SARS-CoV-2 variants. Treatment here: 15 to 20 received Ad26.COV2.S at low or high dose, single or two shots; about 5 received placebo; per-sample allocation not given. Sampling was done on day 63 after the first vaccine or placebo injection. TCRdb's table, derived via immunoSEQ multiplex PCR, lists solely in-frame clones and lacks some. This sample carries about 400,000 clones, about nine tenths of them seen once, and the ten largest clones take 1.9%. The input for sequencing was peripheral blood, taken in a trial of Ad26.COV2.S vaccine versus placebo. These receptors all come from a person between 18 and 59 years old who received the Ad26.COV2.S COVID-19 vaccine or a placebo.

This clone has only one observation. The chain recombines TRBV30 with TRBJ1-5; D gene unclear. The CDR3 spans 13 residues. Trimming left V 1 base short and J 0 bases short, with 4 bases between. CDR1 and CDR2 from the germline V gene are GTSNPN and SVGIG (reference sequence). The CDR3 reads CAWSADSNQPQHF. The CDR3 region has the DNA TGTGCCTGGAGTGCGGATAGCAATCAGCCCCAGCATTTT.

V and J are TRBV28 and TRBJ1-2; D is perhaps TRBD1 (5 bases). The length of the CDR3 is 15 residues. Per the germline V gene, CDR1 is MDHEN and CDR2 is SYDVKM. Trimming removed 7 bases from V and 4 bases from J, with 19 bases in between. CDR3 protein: CASNPRTSQAYGYTF. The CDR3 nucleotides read TGTGCCAGCAACCCAAGGACTTCACAGGCCTATGGCTACACCTTC.

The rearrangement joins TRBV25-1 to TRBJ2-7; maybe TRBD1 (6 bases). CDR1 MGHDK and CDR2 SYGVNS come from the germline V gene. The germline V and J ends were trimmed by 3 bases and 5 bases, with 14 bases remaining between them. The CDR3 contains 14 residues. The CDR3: CASSDPVGGDEQYF. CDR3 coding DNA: TGTGCCAGCAGTGACCCCGTAGGGGGAGACGAGCAGTACTTC.

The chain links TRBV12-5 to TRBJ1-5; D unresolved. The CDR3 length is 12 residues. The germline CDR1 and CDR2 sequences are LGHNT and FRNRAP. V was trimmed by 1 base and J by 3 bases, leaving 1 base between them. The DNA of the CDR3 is TGTGCTAGTGGTTTGGACAATCAGCCCCAGCATTTT. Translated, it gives CASGLDNQPQHF.

The CDR3, as DNA: TGTGCCTGGAACAGGGGAACTAATGAAAAACTGTTTTTT. Translated: CAWNRGTNEKLFF. J is TRBJ1-4 and V is TRBV30; TRBD1 matches 7 bases. CDR1 is GTSNPN, CDR2 SVGIG, per germline (reference sequence). There are 13 residues in the CDR3. V trimming: 4 bases; J trimming: 1 base; junction bases outside the gene matches: 0.

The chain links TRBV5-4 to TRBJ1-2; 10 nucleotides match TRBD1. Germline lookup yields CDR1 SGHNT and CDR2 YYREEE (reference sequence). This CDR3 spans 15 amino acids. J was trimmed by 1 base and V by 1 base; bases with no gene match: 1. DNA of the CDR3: TGTGCCAGCAGCTTGCGGGACAGGGGTAACTATGGCTACACCTTC. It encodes CASSLRDRGNYGYTF.

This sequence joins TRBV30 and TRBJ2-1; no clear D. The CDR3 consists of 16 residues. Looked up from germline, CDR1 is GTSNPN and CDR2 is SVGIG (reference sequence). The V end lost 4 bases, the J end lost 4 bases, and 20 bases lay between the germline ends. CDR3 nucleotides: TGTGCCTGGACCGTTAGGAGCAGCCAAACTTACAATGAGCAGTTCTTC. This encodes CAWTVRSSQTYNEQFF.

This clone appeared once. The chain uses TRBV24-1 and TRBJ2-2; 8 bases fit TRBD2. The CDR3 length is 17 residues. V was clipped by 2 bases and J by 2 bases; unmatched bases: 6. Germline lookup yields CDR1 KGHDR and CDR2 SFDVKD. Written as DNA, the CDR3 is TGTGCCACCAGTGATTCCCTTAGCGGGACTAACACCGGGGAGCTGTTTTTT. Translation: CATSDSLSGTNTGELFF.

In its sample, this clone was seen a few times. CDR3 DNA sequence: TGTGCCAGCAGCCCAGAATACCGGGACCCATACACAGATACGCAGTATTTT. Amino acids: CASSPEYRDPYTDTQYF. The chain carries TRBV3-1 (or the pseudogene TRBV3-2) and TRBJ2-3, with D tentatively TRBD1 or TRBD2 (5 bases each). The CDR3 runs to 17 residues. V was shortened by 4 bases and J by 2 bases, with 19 bases between the two germline ends. Per germline, CDR1 LGHDT and CDR2 YNNKEL (reference sequence).